Presented here are 21 T cell receptor beta chains from one specimen sequenced in a study of blood T cell repertoires in COVID-19 (TCRdb year 2020). The library was produced with the immunoSEQ multiplex PCR assay. Imported from immuneACCESS, the table was reduced by TCRdb to in-frame sequences with V and J called. These copies leave out some clones; in studies compared against another copy, an unresolved V gene accounts for under half, and the cause of the remainder is not known. Counted in this sample were around 210,000 clones; about 90% of them appeared once. Over 7% of the sample lies in the top ten. The sample comprised PBMCs or T cells enriched from blood (not recorded which). These receptors came from a woman aged 18-30 years who had recovered from COVID-19.

The chain joins TRBV20-1 to TRBJ1-6, with 8 bases matching TRBD1. This CDR3 has 14 residues. The J segment lost 6 bases and the V segment lost 6 bases, leaving 7 bases of the junction unmatched. In germline, CDR1 is DFQATT, CDR2 SNEGSKA (reference sequence). The DNA for the CDR3 is TGCAGTGCAAGTTGGACAGGGCTTAATTCACCCCTCCACTTT. This translates into CSASWTGLNSPLHF.

The chain joins TRBV15 to TRBJ2-3, with a possible D match to TRBD1 (5 bases). This CDR3 comprises 16 residues. The V end was cut by 4 bases, the J end by 1 base, with 15 bases between. The germline CDR1 and CDR2 sequences are LNHNV and YYDKDF (reference sequence). In DNA, the CDR3 is TGTGCCACCAGCACTTTACCAGGGTGGGGCACAGATACGCAGTATTTT. It is translated as CATSTLPGWGTDTQYF.

The rearrangement uses TRBV29-1 and TRBJ2-7; possibly TRBD2 for D (6 bases). This CDR3 is 11 amino acids long. Trimming cost V 6 bases and J 9 bases, with 15 bases left between them. CDR1 and CDR2 (germline): SQVTM, ANQGSEA. CDR3 in amino acids: CSVPGFGGQYF. The CDR3 DNA follows: TGCAGCGTCCCGGGGTTCGGGGGGCAGTACTTC.

This sequence joins TRBV5-1 and TRBJ2-1; 8 bases agree with TRBD1. Germline lookup yields CDR1 SGHRS and CDR2 YFSETQ. The CDR3 spans 17 residues. The J segment lost 3 bases and the V segment lost 4 bases, leaving 12 bases of the junction unmatched. The CDR3 nucleotides read TGCGCCAGCAGCCAGTACGGACAGGGTTTTTACTACAATGAGCAGTTCTTC. Protein: CASSQYGQGFYYNEQFF.

The chain carries TRBV7-9 and TRBJ1-2, with 10 positions matching TRBD1. Per the germline V gene, CDR1 is SEHNR and CDR2 is FQNEAQ (reference sequence). The junction had 6 bases not matched to a gene; V was cut back by 7 bases and J by 7 bases. The CDR3 extends over 13 amino acids. CDR3 amino acids: CASTMGTGAGYTF. The CDR3 nucleotides read TGTGCCAGCACGATGGGGACAGGGGCTGGCTACACCTTC.

The chain uses TRBV24-1 and TRBJ1-5; TRBD1 matches 9 bases. This CDR3 has 14 residues. The germline gives CDR1 KGHDR, CDR2 SFDVKD. V dropped 4 bases and J dropped 6; count of bases not matched to a gene: 3. The CDR3 is CATSEQGAGQPQHF. For the CDR3, the DNA is TGTGCCACCAGTGAACAGGGGGCGGGTCAGCCCCAGCATTTT.

The V and J genes are TRBV6-5 and TRBJ2-7; TRBD2 agrees at 7 bases. Losses at the gene ends were 7 bases for V and 6 bases for J; bases not matched to a gene: 12. The CDR3 extends over 14 amino acids. From germline, CDR1 is MNHEY and CDR2 SVGAGI. CDR3 DNA: TGTGCCAGCAAGGTAGGGAGGGCTCCCGGCGAGCAGTACTTC. Its translation: CASKVGRAPGEQYF.

The chain employs TRBV19 and TRBJ1-6; the match to TRBD1 covers 9 bases. V trimming: 7 bases; J trimming: 12 bases; junction bases outside the gene matches: 7. CDR1 and CDR2 from the germline V gene are LNHDA and SQIVND (reference sequence). The CDR3 is 13 residues long. The DNA of the CDR3 is TGTGCCAGTAAGGGACAGGGTAGTGAACCCCTCCACTTT. It specifies CASKGQGSEPLHF. Full variable domain (remainder filled in from reference TRBV19 and TRBJ1-6): DGGITQSPKYLFRKEGQNVTLSCEQNLNHDAMYWYRQDPGQGLRLIYYSQIVNDFQKGDIAEGYSVSREKKESFPLTVTSAQKNPTAFYLCASKGQGSEPLHFGNGTRLTVT.

The chain recombines TRBV6-5 with TRBJ1-1; D remains ambiguous. The V end lost 5 bases, the J end lost 6 bases, and 16 bases lay between the germline ends. CDR1 is MNHEY and CDR2 is SVGAGI in the germline V gene. There are 14 residues in the CDR3. In DNA form, the CDR3 reads TGTGCCAGCAGTCCAGAACGAGATCAGGCTGAAGCTTTCTTT. This gives the protein CASSPERDQAEAFF.

V gene TRBV2 combines with J gene TRBJ2-3; D uncertain. The V end lost 6 bases, the J end lost 4 bases, and 11 bases lay between the germline ends. This CDR3 has 13 residues. The germline V gene encodes CDR1 SNHLY and CDR2 FYNNEI. Here the CDR3 DNA reads TGTGCCAGCAGACGGCGTGAGGCAGATACGCAGTATTTT. Amino acid sequence: CASRRREADTQYF.

The CDR3: CASSFGRGASYNEQFF. DNA of the CDR3: TGTGCCAGCAGCTTCGGGCGGGGGGCCTCCTACAATGAGCAGTTCTTC. The chain employs TRBV11-2 and TRBJ2-1, with 8 bases fitting TRBD2. V was clipped by 3 bases and J by 0 bases; unmatched bases: 4. Germline lookup yields CDR1 SGHAT and CDR2 FQNNGV. CDR3 size: 16 residues.

J is TRBJ1-1 and V is TRBV27; 9 nucleotides agree with TRBD1. The CDR3 runs 14 residues. Germline CDR1 is MNHEY and CDR2 is SMNVEV (reference sequence). The V segment lost 5 bases and the J segment 4 bases; nucleotides outside the gene matches: 5. The CDR3 DNA sequence: TGTGCCAGCAGTACACAGGGGGCGAGCACTGAAGCTTTCTTT. It encodes CASSTQGASTEAFF.

This chain uses TRBV29-1 with TRBJ1-4, with 7 bases lining up with TRBD1. The CDR3 contains 15 residues. Trimming took 6 bases from V and 5 from J; bases not matched to a gene: 12. CDR1 and CDR2 from the germline V gene are SQVTM and ANQGSEA. The CDR3 is CSVAKTDRWNEKLFF. CDR3 DNA: TGCAGCGTCGCGAAGACGGACAGGTGGAATGAAAAACTGTTTTTT.

The table lists this clone with a count of one. The chain combines TRBV4-1 with TRBJ2-1, with 8 nucleotides matching TRBD1. Germline V gives CDR1 MGHRA, CDR2 YSYEKL. V was pared by 6 bases and J by 4 bases, with 8 bases of the junction left unmatched. The CDR3 spans 15 residues. DNA of the CDR3: TGCGCCAGCAGTCGGACCGACAGGGGATACAATGAGCAGTTCTTC. Protein: CASSRTDRGYNEQFF.

V and J are TRBV27 and TRBJ2-7, with 8 bases matching TRBD2. V was clipped by 3 bases and J by 2 bases; unmatched bases: 6. This CDR3 has 15 residues. Germline V gives CDR1 MNHEY, CDR2 SMNVEV (reference sequence). The CDR3 is CASSLSYGGAYEQYF. For the CDR3, the DNA is TGTGCCAGCAGTTTGTCCTACGGGGGGGCCTACGAGCAGTACTTC.

The J gene is TRBJ2-3, the V gene TRBV5-5; weak D call: TRBD1 (5 bases). The length of the CDR3 is 14 residues. Deletions cut 1 base from V and 4 bases from J, with 10 bases between. CDR1 is SGHKS and CDR2 is YYEKEE in the germline V gene (reference sequence). The CDR3 bases are TGTGCCAGCAGCTTGTCTTGGGGCGCAGATACGCAGTATTTT. Its translation: CASSLSWGADTQYF.

The CDR3 DNA follows: TGTGCCAGCAATTCGTACCCCAACGTCTATTGGGGCGCTAGTGAAAAACTGTTTTTT. Its translation is CASNSYPNVYWGASEKLFF. The genes are TRBV28 and TRBJ1-4, with D possibly being TRBD1 (5 bases). The CDR3 is 19 amino acids. Trimming took off 7 bases at V and 7 bases at J, with 31 bases between the two ends. Germline CDR1 is MDHEN and CDR2 is SYDVKM. The complete variable domain, with remaining parts taken from reference TRBV28 and TRBJ1-4, reads DVKVTQSSRYLVKRTGEKVFLECVQDMDHENMFWYRQDPGLGLRLIYFSYDVKMKEKGDIPEGYSVSREKKERFSLILESASTNQTSMYLCASNSYPNVYWGASEKLFFGSGTQLSVL.

A single count supports this clone. This CDR3 reads CASSLRVETSEQYF. In DNA, the CDR3 is TGTGCCAGCAGCCTCCGAGTGGAGACTAGCGAGCAGTACTTC. The chain joins TRBV4-2 to TRBJ2-7, with D perhaps TRBD2 (6 bases). Germline V gene data show CDR1 as LGHNA and CDR2 as YNFKEQ. There are 14 residues in the CDR3. The V end was cut by 4 bases, the J end by 6 bases, with 16 bases between.

This chain connects TRBV5-1 to TRBJ2-2; 9 bases are shared with TRBD1. Trimming cost V 6 bases and J 6 bases; bases outside gene matches: 12. Germline CDR1 reads SGHRS; CDR2 reads YFSETQ. The CDR3 runs 16 residues. CDR3 bases: TGCGCCAGCAAATCCGTCGGACAGGGGATCTCCGGGGAGCTGTTTTTT. Protein product: CASKSVGQGISGELFF.

The rearrangement links TRBV4-2 to TRBJ1-1; maybe TRBD1 (5 bases). Germline lookup yields CDR1 LGHNA and CDR2 YNFKEQ. The V gene lost 3 bases and the J gene lost 3 bases, with 11 bases spanning the gap. This CDR3 has 14 amino acids. The CDR3 protein is CASSQGGDYTEAFF. CDR3 nucleotide sequence: TGTGCCAGCAGCCAGGGGGGGGACTACACTGAAGCTTTCTTT.

The chain uses TRBV29-1 and TRBJ1-2; D perhaps matches TRBD1 (6 bases). The CDR3 extends over 16 amino acids. V lost 3 bases and J lost 4, with 21 bases in between. CDR1 is SQVTM, CDR2 ANQGSEA, per germline. CDR3 coding DNA: TGCAGCGTTGACGCCACGGGGGGGCCGACCCCCTATGGCTACACCTTC. It specifies CSVDATGGPTPYGYTF.